Shown below are 3 T cell receptor beta chains from a single sample sequenced in a study of metastatic and nonmetastatic thyroid tumors. TCRdb re-analyzed the PCR reads using MiXCR. Of around 5,600 clones listed, approximately 37% are singletons. Until they underwent thyroid surgery, no patient had received any treatment. Sequenced: adjacent normal tissue. These TCRs come from a female donor with papillary thyroid cancer or a benign thyroid nodule (not recorded which). Some clones in this sample may be carry-over from other donors' samples.

In nucleotides, the CDR3 is TGCGCCAGCAGCTTGCTGACAGGGGTAGCAGATACGCAGTATTTT. The encoded protein is CASSLLTGVADTQYF. This chain joins TRBV5-1 and TRBJ2-3, with 8 positions matching TRBD1. Trimming removed 1 base from V and 4 bases from J; junction bases left unmatched: 5. This CDR3 has 15 amino acids. From germline, CDR1 is SGHRS and CDR2 YFSETQ.

The chain recombines TRBV27 with TRBJ2-1; TRBD1 aligns across 7 bases. The CDR3 sequence is 12 residues long. Germline CDR1 is MNHEY and CDR2 is SMNVEV (reference sequence). J was trimmed by 11 bases and V by 5 bases; bases with no gene match: 6. The chain's CDR3 is CASSTRQGQQFF. In nucleotides, the CDR3 is TGTGCCAGCAGTACCAGACAGGGTCAGCAGTTCTTC.

This clone was counted between two and nine times. This sequence joins TRBV15 and TRBJ2-3; 8 nucleotides align to TRBD1. The V segment lost 3 bases and the J segment 0 bases; nucleotides outside the gene matches: 2. CDR1 LNHNV and CDR2 YYDKDF come from the germline V gene (reference sequence). This CDR3 region has 15 residues. CDR3 region: CATSSWTGSTDTQYF. The CDR3 bases are TGTGCCACCAGCAGTTGGACAGGGAGCACAGATACGCAGTATTTT.